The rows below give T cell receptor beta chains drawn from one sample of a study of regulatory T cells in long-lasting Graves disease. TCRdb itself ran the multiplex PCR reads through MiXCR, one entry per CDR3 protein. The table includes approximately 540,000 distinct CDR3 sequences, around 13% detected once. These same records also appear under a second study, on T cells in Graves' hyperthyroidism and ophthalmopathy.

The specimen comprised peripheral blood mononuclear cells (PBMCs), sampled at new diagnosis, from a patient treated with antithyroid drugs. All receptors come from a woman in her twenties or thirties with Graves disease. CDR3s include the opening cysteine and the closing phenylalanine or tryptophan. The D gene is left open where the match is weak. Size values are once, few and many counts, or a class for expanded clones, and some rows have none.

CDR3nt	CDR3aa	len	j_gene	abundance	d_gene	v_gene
TGTGCCAGCAGTTACGGGGAGGGGACCGAGCAGTACTTC	CASSYGEGTEQYF	13	TRBJ2-7	NA	TRBD2	TRBV6-5
TGTGCCAGCAGCTTACCTATCAATACGGGGACTAGGCGGAGCTACGAGCAGTACTTC	CASSLPINTGTRRSYEQYF	19	TRBJ2-7	many	TRBD2	TRBV7-2
TGCAGCGTTGAAGATTCTCAAGGGGCCCAGCATTTT	CSVEDSQGAQHF	12	TRBJ1-5	many	NA	TRBV29-1
TGTGCCAGCAGCTGTCCCGGGACAGGGTTCGATGAAGCTTTCTTT	CASSCPGTGFDEAFF	15	TRBJ1-1	many	TRBD1	TRBV12-3/TRBV12-4
TGTGCCAGCAGCCCAAACACCCGGGACAGCACATATTATGGCTACACCTTC	CASSPNTRDSTYYGYTF	17	TRBJ1-2	few	TRBD1	TRBV9
TGTGCCAGCAGTTTATCGATCCGGACAGATGCCTACGAGCAGTACTTC	CASSLSIRTDAYEQYF	16	TRBJ2-7	NA	NA	TRBV27
TGCAGTGCTAGAGATGCTGGGAGGGCCACAGATACGCAGTATTTT	CSARDAGRATDTQYF	15	TRBJ2-3	many	TRBD2	TRBV20-1
TGTGCCAGCGGCTACGGACAGACTTACAATGAGCAGTTCTTC	CASGYGQTYNEQFF	14	TRBJ2-1	few	NA	TRBV6-2/TRBV6-3
TGTGCCAGCAGCAAAGGCCTCGGAGCTAACTATGGCTACACCTTC	CASSKGLGANYGYTF	15	TRBJ1-2	many	NA	TRBV2
TGTGCCAGCCCCTATTCTGACAGGGACTATCAGCCCCAGCATTTT	CASPYSDRDYQPQHF	15	TRBJ1-5	NA	TRBD1	TRBV18
TGCAGTGCTAGATCGGGGACAGGGATATACAATGAGCAGTTCTTC	CSARSGTGIYNEQFF	15	TRBJ2-1	many	TRBD1	TRBV20-1